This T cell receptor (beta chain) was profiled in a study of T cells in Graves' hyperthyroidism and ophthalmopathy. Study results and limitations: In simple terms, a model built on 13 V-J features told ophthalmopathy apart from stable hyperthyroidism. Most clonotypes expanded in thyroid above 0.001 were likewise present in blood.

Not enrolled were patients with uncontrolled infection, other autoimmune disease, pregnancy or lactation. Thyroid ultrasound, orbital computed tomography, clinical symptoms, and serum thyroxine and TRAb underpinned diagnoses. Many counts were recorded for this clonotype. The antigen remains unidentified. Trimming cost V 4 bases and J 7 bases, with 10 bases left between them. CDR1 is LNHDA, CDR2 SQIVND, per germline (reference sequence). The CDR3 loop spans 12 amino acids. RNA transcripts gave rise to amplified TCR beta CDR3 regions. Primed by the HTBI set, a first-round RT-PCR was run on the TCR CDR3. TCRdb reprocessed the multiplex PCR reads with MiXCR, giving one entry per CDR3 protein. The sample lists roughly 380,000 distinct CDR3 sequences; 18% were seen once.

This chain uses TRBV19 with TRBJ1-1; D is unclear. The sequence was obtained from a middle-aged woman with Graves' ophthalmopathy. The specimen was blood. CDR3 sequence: CASSKGPNEAFF. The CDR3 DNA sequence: TGTGCCAGTAGTAAAGGACCAAATGAAGCTTTCTTT.